These 9 T cell receptor beta chains originate from one sample sequenced in a study of shared clonotypes between healthy human individuals. Profiled with immunoSEQ multiplex PCR; TCRdb holds only in-frame clones, not every one. The data hold about 2.4 million clones, with approximately 93% observed a single time. The specimen sequenced was naive CD4+ T cells from PBMCs. As to subset: CD45RA+ positively selected. Every receptor here comes from a young man in good health. Some clones in this sample may be carry-over from other donors' samples.

V is TRBV15 and J is TRBJ1-1; D remains ambiguous. Per the germline V gene, CDR1 is LNHNV and CDR2 is YYDKDF (reference sequence). V was clipped by 0 bases and J by 0 bases, with 5 bases between them. CDR3 length: 14 residues. In DNA, the CDR3 is TGTGCCACCAGCAGAGATCTCCTGAACACTGAAGCTTTCTTT. Translating it yields CATSRDLLNTEAFF. Variable domain in full (rest from reference TRBV15 and TRBJ1-1): DAMVIQNPRYQVTQFGKPVTLSCSQTLNHNVMYWYQQKSSQAPKLLFHYYDKDFNNEADTPDNFQSRRPNTSFCFLDIRSPGLGDTAMYLCATSRDLLNTEAFFGQGTRLTVV.

The CDR3 nucleotides are TGTGCCAGCAGTGGGACAGGTTACGAGCAGTACTTC. It is translated as CASSGTGYEQYF. This chain connects TRBV2 to TRBJ2-7, with 7 bases that match TRBD1. V gave up 4 bases and J gave up 4 bases; unmatched junction bases: 1. This CDR3 is built from 12 residues. Germline CDR1 is SNHLY and CDR2 is FYNNEI.

This clone was seen more than once but under ten times. V and J are TRBV16 and TRBJ1-1, with a possible D match to TRBD1 (5 bases). The germline gives CDR1 KGHSY, CDR2 FQNENV. Trimming left V 2 bases short and J 1 base short, with 5 bases between. The CDR3 spans 13 residues. CDR3 sequence: CASSQDRNTEAFF. In DNA, the CDR3 is TGTGCCAGCAGCCAAGACAGGAACACTGAAGCTTTCTTT.

This sequence joins TRBV28 and TRBJ1-1; D is perhaps TRBD1 (6 bases). The CDR3 contains 14 residues. Germline V gives CDR1 MDHEN, CDR2 SYDVKM. Trimming stripped 2 bases from V and 1 base from J, with 8 bases between. CDR3 DNA: TGTGCCAGCAGTTTACAGGGGCAGAACACTGAAGCTTTCTTT. Translating it yields CASSLQGQNTEAFF. The full variable domain, with the rest looked up from reference TRBV28 and TRBJ1-1, is DVKVTQSSRYLVKRTGEKVFLECVQDMDHENMFWYRQDPGLGLRLIYFSYDVKMKEKGDIPEGYSVSREKKERFSLILESASTNQTSMYLCASSLQGQNTEAFFGQGTRLTVV.

This rearrangement joins TRBV19 to TRBJ1-2; no clear D. The CDR3 sequence is 13 residues long. Germline assignment: CDR1 LNHDA and CDR2 SQIVND (reference sequence). With 10 bases removed from V and 0 bases from J, the gap between germline ends came to 12 bases. The CDR3 nucleotides read TGTGCCATAACGACCGGGACTAACTATGGCTACACCTTC. Protein: CAITTGTNYGYTF.

This clone appeared a single time. This chain uses TRBV7-9 with TRBJ2-5, with a tentative D call TRBD2 (5 bases). The germline V and J ends were trimmed by 5 bases and 2 bases, with 9 bases remaining between them. This CDR3 is 13 amino acids long. Looked up from germline, CDR1 is SEHNR and CDR2 is FQNEAQ (reference sequence). CDR3 in DNA: TGTGCCAGCAGCCCCTCGGGACAAGAGACCCAGTACTTC. Translated, it gives CASSPSGQETQYF. The entire variable domain, with the rest obtained from reference TRBV7-9 and TRBJ2-5, is as follows: DTGVSQNPRHKITKRGQNVTFRCDPISEHNRLYWYRQTLGQGPEFLTYFQNEAQLEKSRLLSDRFSAERPKGSFSTLEIQRTEQGDSAMYLCASSPSGQETQYFGPGTRLLVL.

The chain links TRBV5-1 to TRBJ2-7; TRBD2 aligns across 11 bases. CDR3 length: 17 amino acids. CDR1 SGHRS and CDR2 YFSETQ come from the germline V gene. V was clipped by 3 bases and J by 1 base; unmatched bases: 9. CDR3 loop: CASSSGTSGPISYEQYF. DNA of the CDR3: TGCGCCAGCAGCTCTGGGACTAGCGGACCTATTTCCTACGAGCAGTACTTC.

J is TRBJ1-4 and V is TRBV28; possible D gene TRBD1, 5 bases. The V gene's germline CDR1 is MDHEN and CDR2 SYDVKM. Deletions cut 4 bases from V and 14 bases from J, with 14 bases between. The CDR3 runs 12 residues. CDR3 DNA: TGTGCCAGCAGTTCCCCAGGGAATGACCTGTTTTTT. Translating it yields CASSSPGNDLFF. The variable domain in full, completed from reference TRBV28 and TRBJ1-4, reads DVKVTQSSRYLVKRTGEKVFLECVQDMDHENMFWYRQDPGLGLRLIYFSYDVKMKEKGDIPEGYSVSREKKERFSLILESASTNQTSMYLCASSSPGNDLFFGSGTQLSVL.

V gene TRBV19 combines with J gene TRBJ2-2, with D perhaps matching TRBD1 (6 bases). In germline, CDR1 is LNHDA, CDR2 SQIVND (reference sequence). This CDR3 has 14 amino acids. V was cut by 7 bases and J by 8 bases, with 17 bases left in between. CDR3 DNA: TGTGCCAGTAATCCCACAGGGCTTTTGGGGGAGCTGTTTTTT. Its translation is CASNPTGLLGELFF.